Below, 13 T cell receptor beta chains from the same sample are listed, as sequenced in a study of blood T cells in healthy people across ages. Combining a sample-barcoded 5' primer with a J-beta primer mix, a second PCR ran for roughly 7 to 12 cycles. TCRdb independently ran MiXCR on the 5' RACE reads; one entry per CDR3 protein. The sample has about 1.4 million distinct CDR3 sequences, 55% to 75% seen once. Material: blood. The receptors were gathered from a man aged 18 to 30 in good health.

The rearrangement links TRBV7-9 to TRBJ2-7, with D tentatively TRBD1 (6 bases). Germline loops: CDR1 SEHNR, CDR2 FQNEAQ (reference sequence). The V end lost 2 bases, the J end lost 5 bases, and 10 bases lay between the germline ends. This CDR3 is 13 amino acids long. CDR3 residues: CASSLYRVNEQYF. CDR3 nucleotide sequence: TGTGCCAGCAGCTTATACAGGGTAAACGAGCAGTACTTC.

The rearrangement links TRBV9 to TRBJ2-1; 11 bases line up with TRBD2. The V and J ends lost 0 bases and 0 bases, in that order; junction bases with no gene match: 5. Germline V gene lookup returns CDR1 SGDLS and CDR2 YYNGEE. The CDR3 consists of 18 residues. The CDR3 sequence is CASSVALAGGSSYNEQFF. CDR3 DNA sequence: TGTGCCAGCAGCGTAGCGTTAGCGGGGGGGAGCTCCTACAATGAGCAGTTCTTC.

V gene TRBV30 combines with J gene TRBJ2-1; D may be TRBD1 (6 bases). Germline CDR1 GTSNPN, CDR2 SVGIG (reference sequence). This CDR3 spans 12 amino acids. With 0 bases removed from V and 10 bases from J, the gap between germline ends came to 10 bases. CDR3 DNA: TGTGCCTGGAGTGTACTTGGGACAGAGCAGTTCTTC. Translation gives CAWSVLGTEQFF.

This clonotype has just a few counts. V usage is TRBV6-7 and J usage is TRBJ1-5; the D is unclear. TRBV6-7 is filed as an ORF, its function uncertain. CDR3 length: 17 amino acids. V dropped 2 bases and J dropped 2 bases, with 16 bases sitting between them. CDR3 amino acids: CASSYLTGSHGNQPQHF. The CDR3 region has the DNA TGTGCCAGCAGTTACCTCACCGGGTCCCATGGCAATCAGCCCCAGCATTTT.

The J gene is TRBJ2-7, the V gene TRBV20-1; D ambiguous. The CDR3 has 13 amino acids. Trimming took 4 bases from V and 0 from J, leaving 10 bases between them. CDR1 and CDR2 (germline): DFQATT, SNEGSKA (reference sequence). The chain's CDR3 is CSANQVRSYEQYF. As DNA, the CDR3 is TGCAGTGCTAACCAGGTACGCTCCTACGAGCAGTACTTC.

CDR3 sequence (DNA): TGCAGTGCTCACGCGGGAGGGGCAGACACCGGGGAGCTGTTTTTT. Its translation: CSAHAGGADTGELFF. V is TRBV20-1 and J is TRBJ2-2; 9 bases are a match to TRBD2. Losses at the gene ends were 5 bases for V and 3 bases for J; bases not matched to a gene: 7. CDR1 and CDR2 from the germline V gene are DFQATT and SNEGSKA (reference sequence). The CDR3 runs to 15 residues.

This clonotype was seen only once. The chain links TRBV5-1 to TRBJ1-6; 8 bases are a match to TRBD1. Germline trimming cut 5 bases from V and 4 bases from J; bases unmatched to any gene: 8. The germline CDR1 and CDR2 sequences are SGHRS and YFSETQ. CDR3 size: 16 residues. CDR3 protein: CASRRDRNNYNSPLHF. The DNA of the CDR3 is TGCGCCAGCAGAAGGGACAGGAATAATTATAATTCACCCCTCCACTTT.

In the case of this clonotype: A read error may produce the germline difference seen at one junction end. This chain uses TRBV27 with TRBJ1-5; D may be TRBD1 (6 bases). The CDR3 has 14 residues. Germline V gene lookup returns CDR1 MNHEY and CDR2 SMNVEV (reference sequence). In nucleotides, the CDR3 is TGTGCCCGCAGTTCAGGGGATTCCAATCAGCCCCAGCATTTT. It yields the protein CARSSGDSNQPQHF.

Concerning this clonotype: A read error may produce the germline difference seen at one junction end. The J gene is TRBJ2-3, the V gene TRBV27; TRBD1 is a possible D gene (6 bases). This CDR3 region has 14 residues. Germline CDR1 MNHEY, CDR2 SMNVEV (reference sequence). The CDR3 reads CASSLGQSIDTQYF. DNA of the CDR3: TGTGCCAGCAGTTTGGGACAAAGCATAGATACGCAGTATTTT.

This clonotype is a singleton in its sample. The CDR3 sequence: CASSQTRTGFGQPQHF. CDR3 in DNA: TGTGCCAGCAGCCAAACCAGGACAGGGTTTGGCCAGCCCCAGCATTTT. V is TRBV3-1 and J is TRBJ1-5; 8 nucleotides match TRBD1. J was trimmed by 7 bases and V by 2 bases; bases with no gene match: 10. Germline loops: CDR1 LGHDT, CDR2 YNNKEL (reference sequence). The CDR3 contains 16 residues.

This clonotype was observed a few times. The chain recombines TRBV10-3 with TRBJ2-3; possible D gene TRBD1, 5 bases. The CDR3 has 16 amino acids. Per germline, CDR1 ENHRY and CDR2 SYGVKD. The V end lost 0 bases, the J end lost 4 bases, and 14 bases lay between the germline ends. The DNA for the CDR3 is TGTGCCATCAGTGAGTCGGTGACAGCCGTCCCAGATACGCAGTATTTT. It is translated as CAISESVTAVPDTQYF.

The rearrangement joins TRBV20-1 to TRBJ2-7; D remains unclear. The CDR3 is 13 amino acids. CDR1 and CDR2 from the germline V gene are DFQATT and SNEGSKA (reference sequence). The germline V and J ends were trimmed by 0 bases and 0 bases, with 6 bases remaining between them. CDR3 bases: TGCAGTGCTAGAGAGACACTCTCCTACGAGCAGTACTTC. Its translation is CSARETLSYEQYF.

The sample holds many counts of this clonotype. CDR3 sequence (DNA): TGTGCCAGCAGTTCCCCGGGACAGGGGGGCTCTGGGGCCAACGTCCTGACTTTC. Protein sequence: CASSSPGQGGSGANVLTF. The V gene is TRBV6-2 or TRBV6-3, the J gene TRBJ2-6, with TRBD1 matching over 11 bases. The CDR3 totals 18 residues. Trimming removed 4 bases from V and 0 bases from J; junction bases left unmatched: 5. Germline V CDR1 and CDR2: MNHEY, SVGEGT.